What follows are 30 T cell receptor beta chains derived from one specimen sequenced in a study of blood T cell repertoires in COVID-19. Some clones are missing from TCRdb's copy, which holds only in-frame ones; the method was immunoSEQ multiplex PCR. This table holds 95,000 to 100,000 clones, 85% found once. Sequencing was carried out using peripheral blood. The receptors come from a woman in her 70s with active or convalescent COVID-19.

The chain combines TRBV7-2 with TRBJ2-5, with 8 bases fitting TRBD1. The V segment lost 8 bases and the J segment 3 bases; nucleotides outside the gene matches: 5. This CDR3 is built from 13 residues. Per germline, CDR1 SGHTA and CDR2 FQGNSA. The CDR3 here is CASGWTGKETQYF. In DNA, the CDR3 is TGTGCCAGCGGATGGACAGGGAAAGAGACCCAGTACTTC.

The rearrangement links TRBV12-2 to TRBJ2-7; TRBD2 is taken as the D call from the table, unchecked against the DNA. TRBV12-2 is given as a pseudogene. The CDR3 extends over 22 amino acids. This CDR3 reads CASRLASRDPPRDYGWTYEQYF. CDR3 bases: TGTGCAAGTCGCTTAGCCAGTCGGGACCCTCCCAGGGACTACGGTTGGACCTACGAGCAGTACTTC.

The chain employs TRBV28 and TRBJ2-2; D might be TRBD2 (6 bases). The germline V gene has CDR1 MDHEN and CDR2 SYDVKM. The CDR3 is 14 amino acids. V lost 1 base, J lost 6 bases, and 9 bases lay in between. CDR3 nucleotide sequence: TGTGCCAGCAGTTTATCTAGCGCGGCCGGGGAGCTGTTTTTT. Amino acids: CASSLSSAAGELFF.

CDR3 DNA: TGTGCCAGCAGGGGAGAGGGGTTAGGGACTTACGAGCAGTACTTC. Its translation: CASRGEGLGTYEQYF. This sequence joins TRBV28 and TRBJ2-7; D is possibly TRBD2 (6 bases). This CDR3 is built from 15 residues. Trimming removed 6 bases at V and 4 bases at J, with 19 bases between. The V gene's germline CDR1 is MDHEN and CDR2 SYDVKM.

The chain links TRBV25-1 to TRBJ2-7, with 9 bases that match TRBD2. CDR3 length: 15 residues. J lost 3 bases, V lost 3 bases, and 6 bases had no gene match. CDR1 is MGHDK and CDR2 is SYGVNS in the germline V gene. The chain's CDR3 is CASSDPAGGLYEQYF. The CDR3 DNA sequence: TGTGCCAGCAGTGATCCAGCGGGGGGTCTCTACGAGCAGTACTTC.

The genes are TRBV27 and TRBJ2-7; TRBD1 matches 10 bases. In germline, CDR1 is MNHEY, CDR2 SMNVEV (reference sequence). Losses at the gene ends were 0 bases for V and 5 bases for J; bases not matched to a gene: 7. CDR3 length: 16 amino acids. The CDR3 DNA sequence: TGTGCCAGCAGTTTATCGGCGGGGGACAGGGGCCACGAGCAGTACTTC. Its translation is CASSLSAGDRGHEQYF.

This chain uses TRBV6-1 with TRBJ1-6, with TRBD1 identical over 9 bases. CDR1 and CDR2 from the germline V gene are MNHNS and SASEGT. The CDR3 has 16 amino acids. The J segment lost 6 bases and the V segment lost 3 bases, leaving 6 bases of the junction unmatched. The CDR3 sequence is CASSEIQGAGNSPLHF. The CDR3 DNA is TGTGCCAGCAGTGAGATACAGGGGGCTGGTAATTCACCCCTCCACTTT.

A single count supports this clone. The rearrangement links TRBV3-1 (or the pseudogene TRBV3-2) to TRBJ2-5; D is ambiguous. CDR3 length equals 12 residues. Trimming pared 2 bases from V and 5 bases from J, leaving 6 bases between. CDR1 LGHDT and CDR2 YNNKEL come from the germline V gene (reference sequence). CDR3 amino acids: CASSQIQETQYF. As DNA, the CDR3 is TGTGCCAGCAGCCAAATCCAGGAGACCCAGTACTTC.

The V gene is TRBV5-4, the J gene TRBJ2-5; D call uncertain. Germline V CDR1 and CDR2: SGHNT, YYREEE (reference sequence). The CDR3 runs 14 residues. The germline V and J ends were trimmed by 0 bases and 3 bases, with 9 bases remaining between them. DNA for the CDR3: TGTGCCAGCAGCTTGGCCTCCGCAGAAGAGACCCAGTACTTC. It yields the protein CASSLASAEETQYF.

This clone was counted only a few times. The rearrangement uses TRBV5-5 and TRBJ1-3; D ambiguous. Germline CDR1 reads SGHKS; CDR2 reads YYEKEE (reference sequence). Trimming cost V 0 bases and J 0 bases, with 10 bases left between them. The CDR3 runs 16 residues. The CDR3 loop is CASSLVDLASGNTIYF. In DNA, the CDR3 is TGTGCCAGCAGCTTGGTCGACTTAGCCTCTGGAAACACCATATATTTT. The entire variable domain, with the rest obtained from reference TRBV5-5 and TRBJ1-3, is as follows: DAGVTQSPTHLIKTRGQQVTLRCSPISGHKSVSWYQQVLGQGPQFIFQYYEKEERGRGNFPDRFSARQFPNYSSELNVNALLLGDSALYLCASSLVDLASGNTIYFGEGSWLTVV.

The chain combines TRBV11-3 with TRBJ1-1; 8 nucleotides align to TRBD1. The germline V gene has CDR1 SGHNT and CDR2 YENEEA. The CDR3 consists of 15 residues. V shed 5 bases and J 1 base; nucleotides not matched to a gene: 6. This chain's CDR3 is CASSHGQGRNTEAFF. The CDR3 region has the DNA TGTGCCAGCAGCCACGGACAGGGAAGGAACACTGAAGCTTTCTTT. Combining the CDR3 with reference TRBV11-3 and TRBJ1-1 gives the whole variable domain EAGVVQSPRYKIIEKKQPVAFWCNPISGHNTLYWYLQNLGQGPELLIRYENEEAVDDSQLPKDRFSAERLKGVDSTLKIQPAELGDSAVYLCASSHGQGRNTEAFFGQGTRLTVV.

The table lists this clone with a count of one. The V call is TRBV6-5, the J call TRBJ1-1; 8 bases map to TRBD1. The CDR3 totals 13 residues. Germline lookup yields CDR1 MNHEY and CDR2 SVGAGI. The V gene end was trimmed by 5 bases and the J gene end by 5 bases; junction bases not matched to a gene: 4. CDR3 in DNA: TGTGCCAGCAGTCCTGACAGGGGAACTGAAGCTTTCTTT. Its translation: CASSPDRGTEAFF.

V gene TRBV15 combines with J gene TRBJ1-5; 8 nucleotides match TRBD1. CDR1 LNHNV and CDR2 YYDKDF come from the germline V gene (reference sequence). The CDR3 sequence is 15 residues long. J was trimmed by 3 bases and V by 4 bases; bases with no gene match: 5. The CDR3 DNA is TGTGCCACCAGCACAGGACAGGGTGACAATCAGCCCCAGCATTTT. It encodes CATSTGQGDNQPQHF.

This chain links TRBV3-1 (or the pseudogene TRBV3-2) with TRBJ1-1; a possible D gene is TRBD1 (5 bases). Germline V gene lookup returns CDR1 LGHDT and CDR2 YNNKEL (reference sequence). CDR3 length: 17 amino acids. V lost 0 bases and J 0 bases, leaving 14 bases between the germline ends. Written as DNA, the CDR3 is TGTGCCAGCAGCCAAGACCCGAGCGGGACTTTGAACACTGAAGCTTTCTTT. It specifies CASSQDPSGTLNTEAFF.

The chain carries TRBV29-1 and TRBJ1-2; TRBD1 might be the D (6 bases). The V gene lost 6 bases and the J gene lost 6 bases, with 20 bases spanning the gap. Germline CDR1 SQVTM, CDR2 ANQGSEA. This CDR3 has 14 amino acids. DNA for the CDR3: TGCAGCGTGGCCGTACAGGGATTGTTTAATGGCTACACCTTC. Encoded protein: CSVAVQGLFNGYTF.

V gene TRBV24-1 combines with J gene TRBJ2-3; 15 bases map to TRBD2. The V segment lost 3 bases and the J segment 6 bases; nucleotides outside the gene matches: 6. This CDR3 contains 17 residues. Looked up from germline, CDR1 is KGHDR and CDR2 is SFDVKD. Written as DNA, the CDR3 is TGTGCCACCAGTGATGGGACTAGCGGGGGGCGAGGTGATACGCAGTATTTT. Its translation: CATSDGTSGGRGDTQYF.

This clone was counted only a few times. The chain combines TRBV5-4 with TRBJ2-7, with D uncertain. CDR1 is SGHNT, CDR2 YYREEE, per germline (reference sequence). This CDR3 is 14 amino acids long. Trimming took off 2 bases at V and 6 bases at J, with 15 bases between the two ends. CDR3 protein: CASSLPGGSGEQYF. In nucleotides, the CDR3 is TGTGCCAGCAGCTTACCGGGTGGATCGGGCGAGCAGTACTTC.

V is TRBV10-3 and J is TRBJ2-3; TRBD2 might be the D (7 bases). Germline loops: CDR1 ENHRY, CDR2 SYGVKD. V was pared by 6 bases and J by 2 bases, with 12 bases between. This CDR3 is 14 amino acids long. This CDR3 reads CAIRTGGLTDTQYF. In nucleotides, the CDR3 is TGTGCCATCAGGACGGGGGGCCTCACAGATACGCAGTATTTT.

This clone was recorded at least ten times. The sample holds other DNA sequences that translate to the same CDR3. The CDR3 is CASSLADRNNSPLHF. CDR3 in DNA: TGCGCCAGCAGCTTGGCGGACAGAAATAATTCACCCCTCCACTTT. This sequence joins TRBV5-1 and TRBJ1-6; D might be TRBD1 (6 bases). This CDR3 spans 15 amino acids. Germline CDR1 reads SGHRS; CDR2 reads YFSETQ. V lost 0 bases to trimming and J lost 5 bases, with 9 bases between them.

This chain uses TRBV7-8 with TRBJ1-1; 9 bases fit TRBD1. J was trimmed by 2 bases and V by 4 bases; bases with no gene match: 5. This CDR3 comprises 15 residues. Germline V gives CDR1 SGHVS, CDR2 FQNEAQ. CDR3 protein: CASSWGTGLNTEAFF. The DNA of the CDR3 is TGTGCCAGCAGCTGGGGGACAGGGTTAAACACTGAAGCTTTCTTT.

For the CDR3, the DNA is TGTGCCAGTAGTCTCGACAGAACATATGGCTACACCTTC. Translating it yields CASSLDRTYGYTF. V is TRBV19 and J is TRBJ1-2, with D possibly matching TRBD1 (5 bases). The V end was cut by 5 bases, the J end by 5 bases, with 12 bases between. This CDR3 has 13 residues. Germline CDR1 is LNHDA and CDR2 is SQIVND (reference sequence).

This rearrangement joins TRBV7-2 to TRBJ2-5; D is uncertain. CDR1 and CDR2 (germline): SGHTA, FQGNSA. V lost 5 bases and J lost 2, with 6 bases in between. The CDR3 extends over 12 amino acids. CDR3 bases: TGTGCCAGCAGCCCTTCGCAAGAGACCCAGTACTTC. It codes for CASSPSQETQYF.

This clone was detected once. The genes are TRBV5-4 and TRBJ2-1; tentatively, D is TRBD2 (5 bases). V gave up 5 bases and J gave up 5 bases, with 14 bases separating them. Germline loops: CDR1 SGHNT, CDR2 YYREEE (reference sequence). This CDR3 region has 14 residues. The CDR3 DNA is TGTGCCAGCAGTCTAGGGAGTGGGGACAATGAGCAGTTCTTC. Protein sequence: CASSLGSGDNEQFF.

In DNA form, the CDR3 reads TGCGCCAGCAGCTTGGCAGCGGGGGTGGAGACCCAGTACTTC. Its translation: CASSLAAGVETQYF. The chain uses TRBV5-1 and TRBJ2-5; 8 bases agree with TRBD2. The CDR3 is 14 amino acids. CDR1 and CDR2 (germline): SGHRS, YFSETQ. The J segment lost 5 bases and the V segment lost 0 bases, leaving 3 bases of the junction unmatched.

V is TRBV28 and J is TRBJ1-6, with a tentative D call TRBD1 (5 bases). The V end lost 4 bases, the J end lost 6 bases, and 10 bases lay between the germline ends. The length of the CDR3 is 14 residues. CDR1 is MDHEN and CDR2 is SYDVKM in the germline V gene. CDR3 protein: CASSWLQGNSPLHF. CDR3 DNA sequence: TGTGCCAGCAGTTGGTTGCAGGGTAATTCACCCCTCCACTTT.

The gene calls are TRBV5-6 and TRBJ2-7; 7 nucleotides match TRBD2. CDR1 is SGHDT, CDR2 YYEEEE, per germline. V lost 2 bases and J lost 4; bases outside the gene matches: 9. CDR3 length: 15 residues. The CDR3 nucleotides are TGTGCCAGCAGCTTTCGGGCGGGAGTTAATTACGAGCAGTACTTC. This encodes CASSFRAGVNYEQYF.

The chain couples TRBV18 to TRBJ2-1, with D possibly TRBD1 on 6 matching bases. Germline-derived CDR1 and CDR2 are KGHSH and LQKENI. Trimming left V 6 bases short and J 2 bases short, with 14 bases between. This CDR3 has 15 residues. CDR3 amino acids: CASSPRGSTYNEQFF. The DNA of the CDR3 is TGTGCCAGCTCGCCCAGGGGATCTACCTACAATGAGCAGTTCTTC. The full variable domain, in which reference TRBV18 and TRBJ2-1 provide the parts outside the CDR3, is NAGVMQNPRHLVRRRGQEARLRCSPMKGHSHVYWYRQLPEEGLKFMVYLQKENIIDESGMPKERFSAEFPKEGPSILRIQQVVRGDSAAYFCASSPRGSTYNEQFFGPGTRLTVL.

This clone has a single count. The rearrangement uses TRBV20-1 and TRBJ2-3; 10 bases are shared with TRBD2. Per germline, CDR1 DFQATT and CDR2 SNEGSKA (reference sequence). V lost 3 bases, J lost 2 bases, and 11 bases stayed unmatched. The CDR3 contains 17 residues. CDR3 nucleotide sequence: TGCAGTGCTAGTTTAGCGGGAGGATCCCTATCCACAGATACGCAGTATTTT. This translates into CSASLAGGSLSTDTQYF.

The chain carries TRBV6-5 and TRBJ2-1; 9 bases line up with TRBD2. The CDR3 has 16 residues. Trimming cost V 4 bases and J 6 bases; bases outside gene matches: 10. CDR1 MNHEY and CDR2 SVGAGI come from the germline V gene. The CDR3 loop is CASSSVVAGVRNEQFF. The CDR3 DNA sequence: TGTGCCAGCAGTTCCGTTGTAGCGGGAGTGCGCAATGAGCAGTTCTTC.

The chain couples TRBV11-2 to TRBJ1-1; perhaps TRBD1 as D (6 bases). Trimming stripped 5 bases from V and 0 bases from J, with 13 bases between. Germline lookup yields CDR1 SGHAT and CDR2 FQNNGV. The CDR3 is made up of 15 amino acids. DNA for the CDR3: TGTGCCAGCAGCCCTCTGGGGGCCATGAACACTGAAGCTTTCTTT. It codes for CASSPLGAMNTEAFF. The whole variable domain, filled in from reference TRBV11-2 and TRBJ1-1, reads EAGVAQSPRYKIIEKRQSVAFWCNPISGHATLYWYQQILGQGPKLLIQFQNNGVVDDSQLPKDRFSAERLKGVDSTLKIQPAKLEDSAVYLCASSPLGAMNTEAFFGQGTRLTVV.